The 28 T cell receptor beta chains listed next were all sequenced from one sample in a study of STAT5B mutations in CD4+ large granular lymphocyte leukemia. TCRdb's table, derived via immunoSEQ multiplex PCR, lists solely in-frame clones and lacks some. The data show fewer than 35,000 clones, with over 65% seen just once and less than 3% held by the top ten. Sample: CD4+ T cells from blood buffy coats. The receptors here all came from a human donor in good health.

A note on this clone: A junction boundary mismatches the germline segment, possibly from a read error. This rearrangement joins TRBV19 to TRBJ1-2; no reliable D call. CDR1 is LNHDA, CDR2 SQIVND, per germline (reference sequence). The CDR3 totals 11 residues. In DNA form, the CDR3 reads TGTGCCAGTAGTATTGAAAATGGCCACACCTTC. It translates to CASSIENGHTF.

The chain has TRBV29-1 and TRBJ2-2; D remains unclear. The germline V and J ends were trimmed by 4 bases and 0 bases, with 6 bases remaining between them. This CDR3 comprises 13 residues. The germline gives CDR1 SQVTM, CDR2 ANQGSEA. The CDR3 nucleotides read TGCAGCGTTGGGCAGCCGAACACCGGGGAGCTGTTTTTT. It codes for CSVGQPNTGELFF.

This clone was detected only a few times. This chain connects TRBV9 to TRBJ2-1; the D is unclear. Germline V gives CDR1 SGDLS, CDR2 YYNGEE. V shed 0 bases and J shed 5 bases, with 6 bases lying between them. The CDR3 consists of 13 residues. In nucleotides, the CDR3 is TGTGCCAGCAGCGTAGATCCACACAATGAGCAGTTCTTC. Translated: CASSVDPHNEQFF.

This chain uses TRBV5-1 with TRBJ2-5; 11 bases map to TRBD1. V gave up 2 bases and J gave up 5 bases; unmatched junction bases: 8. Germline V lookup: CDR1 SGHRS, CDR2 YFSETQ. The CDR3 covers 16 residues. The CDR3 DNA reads TGCGCCAGCAGCTTTAACGGACAGGGGGCCCGGGAGACCCAGTACTTC. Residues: CASSFNGQGARETQYF.

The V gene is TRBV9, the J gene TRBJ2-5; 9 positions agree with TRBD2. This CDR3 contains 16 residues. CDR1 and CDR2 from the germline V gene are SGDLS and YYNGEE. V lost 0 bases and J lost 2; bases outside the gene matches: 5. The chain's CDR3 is CASSVAVSGGQETQYF. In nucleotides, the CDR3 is TGTGCCAGCAGCGTAGCGGTTAGCGGGGGACAAGAGACCCAGTACTTC.

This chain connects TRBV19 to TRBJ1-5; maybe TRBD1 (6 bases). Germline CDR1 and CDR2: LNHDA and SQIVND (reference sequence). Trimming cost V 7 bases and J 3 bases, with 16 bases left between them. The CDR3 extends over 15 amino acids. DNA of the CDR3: TGTGCCAGTACCTTCGGTGGGGGGGCCAATCAGCCCCAGCATTTT. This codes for CASTFGGGANQPQHF.

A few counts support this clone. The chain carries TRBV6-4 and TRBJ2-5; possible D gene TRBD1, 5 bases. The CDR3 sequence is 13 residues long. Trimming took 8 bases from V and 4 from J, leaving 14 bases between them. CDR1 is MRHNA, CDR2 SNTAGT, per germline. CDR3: CASAREIGETQYF. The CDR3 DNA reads TGTGCCAGCGCCAGGGAAATCGGAGAGACCCAGTACTTC.

The CDR3 loop reads CASSTTGTGRTEAFF. In DNA form, the CDR3 reads TGTGCCAGCAGCACTACCGGGACAGGGAGGACTGAAGCTTTCTTT. This chain joins TRBV11-2 and TRBJ1-1; TRBD1 agrees at 9 bases. Trimming at V came to 5 bases and at J to 5 bases, leaving 9 bases not matched to a gene. The CDR3 loop spans 15 amino acids. CDR1 SGHAT and CDR2 FQNNGV come from the germline V gene.

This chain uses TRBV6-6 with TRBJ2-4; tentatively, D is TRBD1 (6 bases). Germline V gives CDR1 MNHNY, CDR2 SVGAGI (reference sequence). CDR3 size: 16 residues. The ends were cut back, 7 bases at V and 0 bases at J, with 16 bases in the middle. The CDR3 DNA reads TGTGCCAGCACCGAAAGGGGGAACAGAGCCAAAAACATTCAGTACTTC. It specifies CASTERGNRAKNIQYF.

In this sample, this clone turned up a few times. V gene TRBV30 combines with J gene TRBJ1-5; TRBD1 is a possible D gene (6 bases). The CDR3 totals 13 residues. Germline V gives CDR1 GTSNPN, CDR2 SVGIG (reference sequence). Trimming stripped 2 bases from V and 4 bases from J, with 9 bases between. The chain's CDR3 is CAWSQTGNQPQHF. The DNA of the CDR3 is TGTGCCTGGAGTCAAACAGGGAATCAGCCCCAGCATTTT.

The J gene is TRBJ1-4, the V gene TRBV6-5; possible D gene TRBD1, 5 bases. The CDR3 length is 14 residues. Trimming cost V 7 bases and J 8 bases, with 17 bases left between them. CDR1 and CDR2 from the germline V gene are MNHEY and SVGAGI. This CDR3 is CASKTPGLGEKLFF. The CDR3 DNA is TGTGCCAGCAAAACCCCAGGGTTGGGGGAAAAACTGTTTTTT.

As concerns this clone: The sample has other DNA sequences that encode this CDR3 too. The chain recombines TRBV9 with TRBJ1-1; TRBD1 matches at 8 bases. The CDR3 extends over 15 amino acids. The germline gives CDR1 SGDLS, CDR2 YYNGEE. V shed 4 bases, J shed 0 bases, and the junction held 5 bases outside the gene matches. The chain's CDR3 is CASSPRQGMNTEAFF. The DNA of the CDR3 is TGTGCCAGCAGCCCTAGACAGGGGATGAACACTGAAGCTTTCTTT.

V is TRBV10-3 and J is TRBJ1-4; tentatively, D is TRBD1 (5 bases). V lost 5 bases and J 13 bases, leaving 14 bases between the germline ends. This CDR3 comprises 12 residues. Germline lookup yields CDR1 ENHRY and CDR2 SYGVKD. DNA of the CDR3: TGTGCCATCAGTAAGGCGGGGGAGCGACTGTTTTTT. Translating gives CAISKAGERLFF.

CDR3 region: CASRTGGLSPGELFF. DNA for the CDR3: TGCGCCAGCAGAACAGGGGGCCTTAGTCCCGGGGAGCTGTTTTTT. The chain has TRBV4-1 and TRBJ2-2; TRBD1 matches 9 bases. The germline CDR1 and CDR2 sequences are MGHRA and YSYEKL. After removal of 6 bases from V and 6 bases from J, the junction contained 8 bases not matched to a gene. There are 15 residues in the CDR3.

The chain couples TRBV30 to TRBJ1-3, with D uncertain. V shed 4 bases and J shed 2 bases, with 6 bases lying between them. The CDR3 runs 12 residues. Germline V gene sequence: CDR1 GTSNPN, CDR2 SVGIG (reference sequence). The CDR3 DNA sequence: TGTGCCTGGACAGGCGCTGGAAACACCATATATTTT. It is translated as CAWTGAGNTIYF.

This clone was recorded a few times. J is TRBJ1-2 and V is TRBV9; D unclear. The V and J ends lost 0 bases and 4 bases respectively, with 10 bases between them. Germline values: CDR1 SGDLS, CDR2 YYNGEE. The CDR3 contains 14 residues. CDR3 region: CASSVGERSYGYTF. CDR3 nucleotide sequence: TGTGCCAGCAGCGTAGGAGAGCGGAGCTATGGCTACACCTTC.

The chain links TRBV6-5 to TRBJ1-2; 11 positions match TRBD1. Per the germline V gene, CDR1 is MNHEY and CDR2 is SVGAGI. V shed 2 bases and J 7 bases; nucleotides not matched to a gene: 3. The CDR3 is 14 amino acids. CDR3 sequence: CASSYRDRGFGYTF. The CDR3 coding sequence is TGTGCCAGCAGTTACCGGGACAGGGGGTTTGGCTACACCTTC.

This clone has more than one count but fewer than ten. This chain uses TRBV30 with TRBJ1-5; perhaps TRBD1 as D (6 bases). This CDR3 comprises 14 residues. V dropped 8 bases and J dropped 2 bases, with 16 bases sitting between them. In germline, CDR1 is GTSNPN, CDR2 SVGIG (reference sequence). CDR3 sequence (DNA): TGTGCCGAAGGAACAAAGGGGGGCAATCAGCCCCAGCATTTT. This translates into CAEGTKGGNQPQHF. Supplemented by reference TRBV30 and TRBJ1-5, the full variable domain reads SQTIHQWPATLVQPVGSPLSLECTVEGTSNPNLYWYRQAAGRGLQLLFYSVGIGQISSEVPQNLSASRPQDRQFILSSKKLLLSDSGFYLCAEGTKGGNQPQHFGDGTRLSIL.

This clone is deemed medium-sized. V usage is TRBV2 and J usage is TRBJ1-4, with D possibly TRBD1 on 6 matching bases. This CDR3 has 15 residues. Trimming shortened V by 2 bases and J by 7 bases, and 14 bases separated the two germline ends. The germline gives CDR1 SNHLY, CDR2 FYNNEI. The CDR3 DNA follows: TGTGCCAGCAGTGAACTGGGGGCGAGGGGTGAAAAACTGTTTTTT. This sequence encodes CASSELGARGEKLFF.

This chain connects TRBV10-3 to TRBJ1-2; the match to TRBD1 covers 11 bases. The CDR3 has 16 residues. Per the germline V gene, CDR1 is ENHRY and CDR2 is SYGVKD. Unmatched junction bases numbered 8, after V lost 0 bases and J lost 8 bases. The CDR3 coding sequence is TGTGCCATCAGTGAGTCTTTGGACAGGGGGCGAAGGGGCTACACCTTC. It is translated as CAISESLDRGRRGYTF.

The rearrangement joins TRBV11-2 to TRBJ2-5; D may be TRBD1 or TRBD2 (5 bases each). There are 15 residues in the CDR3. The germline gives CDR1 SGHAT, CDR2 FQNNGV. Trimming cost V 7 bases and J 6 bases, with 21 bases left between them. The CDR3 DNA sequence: TGTGCCAGCACACCTCTCGGGGCTGACTGGAAGACCCAGTACTTC. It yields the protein CASTPLGADWKTQYF.

The CDR3 coding sequence is TGTGCCAGCAGTGCTGGGCTAGCCCGAGAGACCCAGTACTTC. Amino acid sequence: CASSAGLARETQYF. V is TRBV2 and J is TRBJ2-5, with TRBD2 as a possible D gene (5 bases). CDR3 size: 14 residues. Germline lookup yields CDR1 SNHLY and CDR2 FYNNEI. V gave up 4 bases and J gave up 4 bases, with 13 bases separating them. Full variable domain (missing parts from reference TRBV2 and TRBJ2-5): EPEVTQTPSHQVTQMGQEVILRCVPISNHLYFYWYRQILGQKVEFLVSFYNNEISEKSEIFDDQFSVERPDGSNFTLKIRSTKLEDSAMYFCASSAGLARETQYFGPGTRLLVL.

The CDR3 loop is CASSPSGTGNAYEQYF. The CDR3 DNA sequence: TGTGCCAGCAGTCCTTCCGGGACAGGGAACGCCTACGAGCAGTACTTC. The genes are TRBV28 and TRBJ2-7, with 9 positions matching TRBD1. The CDR3 is made up of 16 amino acids. CDR1 is MDHEN, CDR2 SYDVKM, per germline. The V segment lost 5 bases and the J segment 2 bases; nucleotides outside the gene matches: 10.

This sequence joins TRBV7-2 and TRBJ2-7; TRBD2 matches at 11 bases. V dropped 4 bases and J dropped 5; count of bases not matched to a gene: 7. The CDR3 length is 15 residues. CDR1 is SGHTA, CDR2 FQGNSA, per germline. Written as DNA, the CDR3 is TGTGCCAGCAGCTCATATAGCGGGGGGGCGAACGAGCAGTACTTC. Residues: CASSSYSGGANEQYF.

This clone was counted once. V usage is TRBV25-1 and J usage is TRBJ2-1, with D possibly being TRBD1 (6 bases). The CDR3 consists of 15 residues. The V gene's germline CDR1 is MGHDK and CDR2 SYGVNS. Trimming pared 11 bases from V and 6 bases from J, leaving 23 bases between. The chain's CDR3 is CAASPNGQNPNEQFF. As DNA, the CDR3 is TGTGCCGCCTCACCTAACGGACAGAACCCCAATGAGCAGTTCTTC.

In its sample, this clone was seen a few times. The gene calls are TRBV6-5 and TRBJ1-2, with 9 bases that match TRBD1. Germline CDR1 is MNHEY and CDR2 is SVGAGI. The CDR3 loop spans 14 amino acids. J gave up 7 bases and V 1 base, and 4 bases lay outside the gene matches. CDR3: CASSYLTGQGGYTF. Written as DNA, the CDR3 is TGTGCCAGCAGTTACTTGACGGGACAGGGTGGCTACACCTTC.

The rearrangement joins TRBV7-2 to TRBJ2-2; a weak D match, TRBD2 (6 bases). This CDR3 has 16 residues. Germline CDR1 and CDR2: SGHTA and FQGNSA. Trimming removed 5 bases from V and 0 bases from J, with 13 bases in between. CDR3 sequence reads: CASSPQGGANTGELFF. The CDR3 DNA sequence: TGTGCCAGCAGCCCCCAGGGCGGGGCGAACACCGGGGAGCTGTTTTTT. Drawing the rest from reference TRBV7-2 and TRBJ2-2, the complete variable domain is GAGVSQSPSNKVTEKGKDVELRCDPISGHTALYWYRQSLGQGLEFLIYFQGNSAPDKSGLPSDRFSAERTGGSVSTLTIQRTQQEDSAVYLCASSPQGGANTGELFFGEGSRLTVL.

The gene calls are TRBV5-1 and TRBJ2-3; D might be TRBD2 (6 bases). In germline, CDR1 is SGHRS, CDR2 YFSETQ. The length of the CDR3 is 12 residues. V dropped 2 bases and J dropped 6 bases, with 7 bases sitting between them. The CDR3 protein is CASSLGGDTQYF. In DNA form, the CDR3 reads TGCGCCAGCAGCTTAGGAGGGGATACGCAGTATTTT.